The next 4 T cell receptor beta chains were all read from a single sample in a study of blood T cell repertoires in COVID-19. Clones were read by immunoSEQ multiplex PCR, and TCRdb kept only the in-frame ones, dropping some. The sample has roughly 200,000 clones, 90% seen once. The material sequenced was peripheral blood. The receptors here all came from a man in his fifties with acute or convalescent COVID-19.

The chain is built from TRBV6-5 and TRBJ2-3; 7 nucleotides match TRBD2. Germline CDR1 reads MNHEY; CDR2 reads SVGAGI. The V and J ends lost 0 bases and 1 base, in that order; junction bases with no gene match: 4. The CDR3 has 16 residues. The CDR3 loop is CASSYSPGLRTDTQYF. The CDR3 coding sequence is TGTGCCAGCAGTTACTCTCCGGGACTACGCACAGATACGCAGTATTTT.

The J gene is TRBJ1-1, the V gene TRBV18; 9 bases are shared with TRBD1. The length of the CDR3 is 15 residues. Germline assignment: CDR1 KGHSH and CDR2 LQKENI. Germline trimming cut 2 bases from V and 0 bases from J; bases unmatched to any gene: 1. Here the CDR3 DNA reads TGTGCCAGCTCACCAACAGGGGGCCTGAACACTGAAGCTTTCTTT. This translates into CASSPTGGLNTEAFF.

The V call is TRBV6-1, the J call TRBJ2-7, with D possibly TRBD2 on 6 matching bases. Germline V gene data show CDR1 as MNHNS and CDR2 as SASEGT. This CDR3 contains 15 residues. V was trimmed by 2 bases and J by 3 bases, leaving 14 bases between them. This CDR3 is CASSESEGRVYEQYF. The CDR3 DNA is TGTGCCAGCAGTGAATCGGAGGGCAGGGTCTACGAGCAGTACTTC.

The chain is built from TRBV28 and TRBJ2-6, with 7 bases lining up with TRBD1. CDR1 MDHEN and CDR2 SYDVKM come from the germline V gene. The junction had 9 bases not matched to a gene; V was cut back by 7 bases and J by 0 bases. The CDR3 covers 17 residues. The CDR3 region has the DNA TGTGCCAGCATGAGAGGGGGCTATCCCTCTGGGGCCAACGTCCTGACTTTC. Encoded protein: CASMRGGYPSGANVLTF.